The clone carrying this TCR beta chain was found many times. Its antigen is unknown. Enrolled ophthalmopathy patients presented with a Clinical Activity Score of at least 3, a NOSPECS grade of at least 4, and disease duration under 3 months. The authors took PBMCs from over 8.5 ml fresh peripheral blood. Amplification targeted TCR beta CDR3 regions from RNA transcripts. RT-PCR in the first round (using the HTBI primer set) targeted the TCR CDR3. TCRdb passed the multiplex PCR reads through MiXCR, listing each CDR3 protein once. The sample consists of about 300,000 distinct CDR3 sequences, roughly a fifth of them appearing once. Between the trimmed V and J ends, which lost 8 bases and 2 bases, there was a span of 12 bases. The CDR3 length is 13 residues. Per the germline V gene, CDR1 is MDHEN and CDR2 is SYDVKM. These data come from a study of T cells in Graves' hyperthyroidism and ophthalmopathy. Across the whole study: Sampling of peripheral blood happened at initial diagnosis, prior to any treatment. Study results and limitations: Blood samples included most of the expanded thyroid clonotypes exceeding 0.001.

The chain joins TRBV28 to TRBJ2-5, with D perhaps TRBD1 (6 bases). This receptor was obtained from a man over 45 with Graves' ophthalmopathy. Sequenced material: blood. For the CDR3, the DNA is TGTGCCAGCGAGCCGGGACATCAAGAGACCCAGTACTTC. Amino acids: CASEPGHQETQYF. Drawing the rest from reference TRBV28 and TRBJ2-5, the complete variable domain is DVKVTQSSRYLVKRTGEKVFLECVQDMDHENMFWYRQDPGLGLRLIYFSYDVKMKEKGDIPEGYSVSREKKERFSLILESASTNQTSMYLCASEPGHQETQYFGPGTRLLVL.